This T cell receptor beta chain was found in a study of cytomegalovirus exposure and HLA in healthy donors. Study findings and constraints: Diagnosis of cytomegalovirus status made by the classifier reportedly showed high specificity and sensitivity. As was reported, the HLA-A and HLA-B alleles of most subjects were accurately predicted from TCR beta sequences.

Trimming stripped 0 bases from V and 0 bases from J, with 8 bases between. From germline, CDR1 is SGHRS and CDR2 YFSETQ. CDR3 size: 15 residues. A multiplex PCR was run with 60 Vbeta primers and 13 Jbeta primers. Measured with immunoSEQ multiplex PCR; TCRdb has only the in-frame clones, and not every one. This sample carries around 150,000 clones, 50% to 75% of them seen once, and the ten largest clones take roughly 6.8%. There are a few counts of this clone. Its antigen is unidentified. The receptor was derived from a woman in her fifties or sixties in good health and CMV-seropositive. The genes are TRBV5-1 and TRBJ2-3; maybe TRBD2 (6 bases). Material for sequencing was PBMCs. The CDR3 is CASSLGEVSTDTQYF. The CDR3 nucleotides read TGCGCCAGCAGCTTGGGGGAGGTTAGCACAGATACGCAGTATTTT.